Below, one T cell receptor (beta chain) is given with its context. Germline V gene sequence: CDR1 DFQATT, CDR2 SNEGSKA (reference sequence). This CDR3 comprises 14 residues. J was trimmed by 4 bases and V by 3 bases; bases with no gene match: 8. This sample is drawn from a study of human T cells and chemical hapten exposure. Time point described: pre-sensitization, week 0. Treatment indicated: therapeutic diphenylcyclopropenone sensitization with weekly scalp DPC. Blood sampling occurred before each patch-test application. As handled by the study authors: Sequenced samples showed a median of approximately 100,000 TCRs each, with counts running from around 20,000 to 690,000. Each CDR3 protein is one row after TCRdb ran MiXCR on the RACE reads. What appears here as the V and J calls and clone size reflects TCRdb's work, not the paper's. The sample holds a few hundred thousand distinct CDR3 sequences, about 8.6% seen once.

This receptor was obtained from a woman in her thirties or forties with alopecia areata. Some clones in this sample may be carry-over from other donors' samples. Here the sequenced sample was whole blood, taken in connection with sensitization to the hapten diphenylcyclopropenone (DPC). The chain employs TRBV20-1 and TRBJ1-2; 7 positions agree with TRBD1. The DNA for the CDR3 is TGCAGTGCTAGGCTCGACAGGGTAGGCTATGGCTACACCTTC. Protein product: CSARLDRVGYGYTF.